The 13 T cell receptor beta chains in this list originate from one sample, sequenced in a study of blood T cell repertoires in COVID-19. Clones were read by immunoSEQ multiplex PCR, and TCRdb kept only the in-frame ones, dropping some. The sample lists over 450,000 clones, roughly 91% seen once, with roughly 7.3% in the top ten. The sample taken for sequencing was peripheral blood. Receptors were obtained from a woman aged 45 to 65 with COVID-19, enrolled during active disease.

The CDR3 here is CASRGPRGYGETQYF. CDR3 nucleotides: TGTGCCAGCAGGGGCCCCAGGGGATACGGAGAGACCCAGTACTTC. The V call is TRBV6-5, the J call TRBJ2-5; tentative D call: TRBD1 (6 bases). CDR1 is MNHEY, CDR2 SVGAGI, per germline. V lost 6 bases and J lost 4, with 18 bases in between. This CDR3 is built from 15 residues.

The rearrangement links TRBV5-1 to TRBJ2-7; D may be TRBD1 (6 bases). The CDR3 has 14 amino acids. V was clipped by 7 bases and J by 0 bases, with 14 bases between them. The germline V gene has CDR1 SGHRS and CDR2 YFSETQ. CDR3 in amino acids: CASDPTGSSYEQYF. The CDR3 nucleotides are TGCGCCAGCGACCCCACAGGGTCCTCCTACGAGCAGTACTTC.

This rearrangement joins TRBV2 to TRBJ1-5, with D maybe TRBD1 (6 bases). Germline V CDR1 and CDR2: SNHLY, FYNNEI. V was trimmed by 6 bases and J by 7 bases, leaving 13 bases between them. This CDR3 is 13 amino acids long. Written as DNA, the CDR3 is TGTGCCAGCAGAGGGGGGGGCGGGCAGCCCCAGCATTTT. Protein sequence: CASRGGGGQPQHF.

The chain employs TRBV5-1 and TRBJ1-4; TRBD1 matches 7 bases. Germline lookup yields CDR1 SGHRS and CDR2 YFSETQ. The ends lost 4 bases at V and 3 bases at J; junction bases unmatched: 6. The CDR3 spans 15 residues. DNA for the CDR3: TGCGCCAGCAGCCGCGAGGGGGCTCCTAATGAAAAACTGTTTTTT. Residues: CASSREGAPNEKLFF.

The chain carries TRBV6-1 and TRBJ1-4; no clear D gene. V gave up 1 base and J gave up 9 bases, with 9 bases separating them. CDR1 and CDR2 (germline): MNHNS, SASEGT. This CDR3 is 13 amino acids long. The CDR3 region has the DNA TGTGCCAGCAGTGAAGGGGGAGGGCAAAAACTGTTTTTT. Its translation: CASSEGGGQKLFF.

This chain joins TRBV5-1 and TRBJ1-4, with a weak D call TRBD1 (5 bases). CDR3 length: 14 residues. Between the trimmed V and J ends, which lost 4 bases and 4 bases, there was a span of 11 bases. Germline CDR1 and CDR2: SGHRS and YFSETQ. Written as DNA, the CDR3 is TGCGCCAGCAGCCGGAGGGGCGTTAATGAAAAACTGTTTTTT. Amino acid sequence: CASSRRGVNEKLFF. Looking up the rest from reference TRBV5-1 and TRBJ1-4 gives the full variable domain: KAGVTQTPRYLIKTRGQQVTLSCSPISGHRSVSWYQQTPGQGLQFLFEYFSETQRNKGNFPGRFSGRQFSNSRSEMNVSTLELGDSALYLCASSRRGVNEKLFFGSGTQLSVL.

The chain is built from TRBV5-1 and TRBJ1-4, with D unclear. Per germline, CDR1 SGHRS and CDR2 YFSETQ. The CDR3 runs 14 residues. V dropped 1 base and J dropped 2 bases, with 6 bases sitting between them. CDR3 amino acids: CASSLPQTNEKLFF. Written as DNA, the CDR3 is TGCGCCAGCAGCTTGCCACAGACTAATGAAAAACTGTTTTTT.

The chain recombines TRBV2 with TRBJ2-1; 7 positions match TRBD1. The junction had 9 bases not matched to a gene; V was cut back by 2 bases and J by 5 bases. Germline CDR1 reads SNHLY; CDR2 reads FYNNEI. This CDR3 has 16 residues. The CDR3 protein is CASSETGTAFDNEQFF. CDR3 bases: TGTGCCAGCAGTGAAACGGGGACAGCTTTTGACAATGAGCAGTTCTTC.

The V gene is TRBV13, the J gene TRBJ1-2, with TRBD1 matching 8 bases. In germline, CDR1 is PRHDT, CDR2 FYEKMQ (reference sequence). The CDR3 extends over 16 amino acids. With 0 bases clipped from V and 7 bases from J, the junction kept 10 bases outside the gene matches. CDR3 sequence reads: CASSLGGQGIQGGYTF. As DNA, the CDR3 is TGTGCCAGCAGCTTAGGAGGACAGGGAATTCAGGGTGGCTACACCTTC.

DNA of the CDR3: TGCAGCGTTGATCTCGCAGATACGCAGTATTTT. Protein product: CSVDLADTQYF. The chain employs TRBV29-1 and TRBJ2-3; the D is unclear. Germline V gene lookup returns CDR1 SQVTM and CDR2 ANQGSEA. Trimming cost V 3 bases and J 4 bases, with 5 bases left between them. There are 11 residues in the CDR3.

The rearrangement links TRBV24-1 to TRBJ2-1; 11 bases match TRBD1. Germline V gene data show CDR1 as KGHDR and CDR2 as SFDVKD. The length of the CDR3 is 19 residues. After removal of 1 base from V and 0 bases from J, the junction contained 7 bases not matched to a gene. The chain's CDR3 is CATSDFEGQGVLSYNEQFF. CDR3 coding DNA: TGTGCCACCAGTGATTTTGAGGGACAGGGGGTCCTCTCCTACAATGAGCAGTTCTTC.

The chain links TRBV3-1 (or the pseudogene TRBV3-2) to TRBJ2-3; TRBD1 agrees at 9 bases. J gave up 3 bases and V 2 bases, and 12 bases lay outside the gene matches. The CDR3 covers 18 residues. Per germline, CDR1 LGHDT and CDR2 YNNKEL (reference sequence). CDR3 loop: CASSQQSWGQGGTDTQYF. The DNA for the CDR3 is TGTGCCAGCAGCCAACAATCATGGGGACAGGGTGGAACAGATACGCAGTATTTT.

The gene calls are TRBV29-1 and TRBJ2-3; TRBD2 matches at 8 bases. The CDR3 totals 15 residues. Germline trimming cut 2 bases from V and 2 bases from J; bases unmatched to any gene: 6. Per the germline V gene, CDR1 is SQVTM and CDR2 is ANQGSEA. The CDR3 here is CSVEIARGVTDTQYF. CDR3 in DNA: TGCAGCGTTGAAATTGCGCGGGGGGTCACAGATACGCAGTATTTT.